The rows below give T cell receptor beta chains drawn from one sample of a study of T-cell memory formation after mild COVID-19. TCRdb used MiXCR to reprocess the 5' RACE reads, holding one entry per CDR3 protein. This table holds 250,000 to 350,000 distinct CDR3 sequences, around an eighth found once. Sequencing input: PBMCs or a T cell subset sorted from them (not recorded which). These receptors all come from a man aged 18-30 years who had mild COVID-19 (a few samples of this study predate the infection). Cell type and time point are not known. The CDR3 runs from the conserved cysteine through the conserved F or W. The order of the fields is V gene, D gene, J gene, clone size, CDR3 protein, CDR3 DNA. The D gene is left open where the match is weak. Clone size is shown for a subset of rows, as once, few, many or a class of expanded clone.

>TRBV4-1|-|TRBJ1-5|-
CASSQEVLSVGELYQPQHF
TGCGCCAGCAGCCAAGAGGTTCTGTCTGTGGGGGAATTGTATCAGCCCCAGCATTTT
>TRBV7-2|TRBD1|TRBJ1-2|once
CASSRGGQAYGYTF
TGTGCCAGCAGCCGAGGGGGACAGGCCTATGGCTACACCTTC
>TRBV7-2|-|TRBJ2-3|-
CASSDGGARLLTQYF
TGTGCCAGCAGCGATGGGGGGGCCAGGTTGCTTACGCAGTATTTT
>TRBV19|TRBD2|TRBJ2-5|-
CASSTGLAGGLETQYF
TGTGCCAGTAGTACTGGACTAGCGGGGGGTTTGGAGACCCAGTACTTC
>TRBV7-2|-|TRBJ2-5|many
CASSPPTGETQYF
TGTGCCAGCAGCCCCCCAACGGGTGAGACCCAGTACTTC
>TRBV7-3|-|TRBJ1-1|-
CASSLAPGRTEAFF
TGTGCCAGCAGCTTAGCCCCAGGGAGGACTGAAGCTTTCTTT
>TRBV28|TRBD2|TRBJ2-3|-
CASRLAGVDTQYF
TGTGCCAGCAGGCTAGCGGGGGTGGATACGCAGTATTTT
>TRBV4-1|-|TRBJ2-3|-
CASSQERNEDTQYF
TGCGCCAGCAGCCAAGAGCGTAATGAGGATACGCAGTATTTT
>TRBV28|-|TRBJ2-5|few
CASRTGGETQYF
TGTGCCAGCAGAACCGGAGGGGAGACCCAGTACTTC
>TRBV5-1|-|TRBJ2-2|-
CASSLVKGNTGELFF
TGCGCCAGCAGCTTGGTGAAAGGGAACACCGGGGAGCTGTTTTTT
>TRBV12-3/TRBV12-4|-|TRBJ1-5|-
CASRSGVRPQHF
TGTGCCAGCAGGTCAGGGGTCCGGCCCCAGCATTTT
>TRBV11-1|-|TRBJ2-7|few
CASRATGPSYEQYF
TGTGCCAGCAGGGCTACAGGACCCTCCTACGAGCAGTACTTC
>TRBV4-1|TRBD2|TRBJ2-1|-
CASSQVGGGSSEQFF
TGCGCCAGCAGCCAAGTTGGCGGGGGGTCCTCTGAGCAGTTCTTC
>TRBV6-5|-|TRBJ2-1|many
CASSRDSLSYSQFF
TGTGCCAGCAGTCGCGACTCGCTTTCCTACTCGCAGTTCTTC
>TRBV7-9|TRBD2|TRBJ2-5|many
CASSSGLEGTQYF
TGTGCCAGCAGCTCGGGACTAGAAGGGACCCAGTACTTC